This T cell receptor beta chain was captured by sequencing in a study of CD8 T cells in Susac syndrome. The V gene's germline CDR1 is LNHDA and CDR2 SQIVND (reference sequence). V lost 7 bases to trimming and J lost 3 bases, with 16 bases between them. The CDR3 has 15 residues. CD8+ and CD4+ T cells circulating in blood were sequenced for TCR beta. The multiple sclerosis controls comprised treatment-naive patients whose relapsing-remitting disease was stable or active. RNA totalling about 0.45 to 1 ug underwent reverse transcription with random hexamers. TCRdb analysed the immunoSEQ multiplex PCR reads with MiXCR anew, one entry per CDR3 protein. Here the sample spans 250,000 to 350,000 distinct CDR3 sequences, approximately 90% being singletons.

The sample consisted of CD4+ T cells from PBMCs. This receptor was taken from a human donor with multiple sclerosis. The chain links TRBV19 to TRBJ1-5; the D is unclear. The CDR3 sequence: CASKGLSNPNQPQHF. CDR3 in DNA: TGTGCCAGTAAAGGGTTAAGTAATCCCAATCAGCCCCAGCATTTT.